Below are 7 T cell receptor beta chains sequenced from a single sample in a study of molecular identifiers for immune sequencing clone quantification. TCRdb independently ran MiXCR on the PCR reads; one entry per CDR3 protein. The data hold under 800,000 distinct CDR3 sequences, with about 25% observed a single time. The sequencing sample was made of naive CD8+ T cells from blood, with Jurkat cell RNA spiked in. The subset denotes: FACS-sorted CD8+CD4-CCR7+CD45RA+ naive T cells. Every receptor here comes from a human donor in good health. Some libraries in this study had Jurkat cell RNA spiked in.

This clonotype was seen repeatedly, ten times or more. This rearrangement joins TRBV12-5 to TRBJ2-7; 13 bases align to TRBD2. V trimming: 3 bases; J trimming: 6 bases; junction bases outside the gene matches: 17. The germline gives CDR1 LGHNT, CDR2 FRNRAP. There are 19 residues in the CDR3. The CDR3 DNA sequence: TGTGCTAGTGGTTTCCCGGGACTAGCGGGACCCCCTCCAGGCCGCGAGCAGTACTTC. The encoded protein is CASGFPGLAGPPPGREQYF.

Comments on this clonotype: A much larger clone sits a single nucleotide away, making a read error possible. The J gene is TRBJ2-4, the V gene TRBV20-1, with unresolved D. The germline V gene encodes CDR1 DFQATT and CDR2 SNEGSKA (reference sequence). The CDR3 sequence is 12 residues long. This CDR3 is CSARDPPDIRYF. DNA of the CDR3: TGCAGTGCTAGAGATCCTCCCGACATTCGGTACTTC.

CDR3 nucleotides: TGTGCTAGTGGCCCGGACCCGGGACACAGCTCCTACGAGCAGTACTTC. It encodes CASGPDPGHSSYEQYF. The chain joins TRBV12-5 to TRBJ2-7; possible D gene TRBD1, 6 bases. The CDR3 consists of 16 residues. The V end lost 6 bases, the J end lost 0 bases, and 18 bases lay between the germline ends. Germline V gene sequence: CDR1 LGHNT, CDR2 FRNRAP.

This chain uses TRBV19 with TRBJ2-4; 11 bases align to TRBD1. Germline CDR1 is LNHDA and CDR2 is SQIVND (reference sequence). This CDR3 contains 16 residues. V lost 5 bases to trimming and J lost 8 bases; unmatched junction nucleotides: 11. Here the CDR3 DNA reads TGTGCCAGTAGTGTGACTCGGACAGGGGGCAAGGACATTCAGTACTTC. Protein sequence: CASSVTRTGGKDIQYF.

The chain links TRBV7-8 to TRBJ1-2, with 7 bases fitting TRBD1. Germline V gene data show CDR1 as SGHVS and CDR2 as FQNEAQ. This CDR3 contains 15 residues. Trimming took 1 base from V and 3 from J; bases not matched to a gene: 5. The CDR3 loop reads CASSLVDRRDYGYTF. DNA of the CDR3: TGTGCCAGCAGCTTAGTGGACAGGCGAGACTATGGCTACACCTTC.

This clonotype has only a few counts. The rearrangement uses TRBV9 and TRBJ2-7, with TRBD1 identical over 12 bases. Looked up from germline, CDR1 is SGDLS and CDR2 is YYNGEE. The junction had 3 bases not matched to a gene; V was cut back by 2 bases and J by 3 bases. The length of the CDR3 is 15 residues. The CDR3 loop is CASSVGDRGLYEQYF. The CDR3 DNA is TGTGCCAGCAGCGTCGGGGACAGGGGGCTCTACGAGCAGTACTTC.

This clonotype has at least ten counts. The genes are TRBV11-2 and TRBJ2-3; D uncertain. Germline V CDR1 and CDR2: SGHAT, FQNNGV. There are 16 residues in the CDR3. Trimming shortened V by 1 base and J by 0 bases, and 11 bases separated the two germline ends. The CDR3 sequence: CASSLGVERSTDTQYF. CDR3 sequence (DNA): TGTGCCAGCAGCTTAGGGGTAGAGCGAAGCACAGATACGCAGTATTTT.